Each of the 31 T cell receptor beta chains below was sequenced from the same sample in a study of cytomegalovirus exposure and HLA in healthy donors. The PCR made use of 60 Vbeta and 13 Jbeta primers. Libraries were prepared by immunoSEQ multiplex PCR; TCRdb keeps only in-frame clonotypes and omits some of them. The sample gives 200,000 to 250,000 clones, just under 85% of which show up once; about 0.58% is in the top ten. Material for sequencing was PBMCs. Receptors originate from a woman between 40 and 55 years old in good health and CMV-seronegative.

J is TRBJ1-3 and V is TRBV18; 8 positions agree with TRBD1. CDR3 length: 15 amino acids. The V segment lost 3 bases and the J segment 4 bases; nucleotides outside the gene matches: 5. Germline assignment: CDR1 KGHSH and CDR2 LQKENI. The CDR3 reads CASSPIGTGGNTIYF. The CDR3 coding sequence is TGTGCCAGCTCACCCATTGGGACAGGCGGAAACACCATATATTTT.

The chain has TRBV27 and TRBJ1-4; D may be TRBD1 (5 bases). The V gene's germline CDR1 is MNHEY and CDR2 SMNVEV (reference sequence). The V end was cut by 5 bases, the J end by 0 bases, with 10 bases between. This CDR3 spans 15 amino acids. CDR3 loop: CASSRDFATNEKLFF. Here the CDR3 DNA reads TGTGCCAGCAGTCGGGACTTTGCAACTAATGAAAAACTGTTTTTT.

V is TRBV18 and J is TRBJ1-2, with TRBD1 matching over 9 bases. V shed 3 bases and J 2 bases; nucleotides not matched to a gene: 7. Germline lookup yields CDR1 KGHSH and CDR2 LQKENI. CDR3 length: 16 residues. This chain's CDR3 is CASSPRDREANYGYTF. The CDR3 region has the DNA TGTGCCAGCTCACCTAGGGACAGGGAGGCCAACTATGGCTACACCTTC.

The chain recombines TRBV6-4 with TRBJ1-1, with D possibly matching TRBD1 (5 bases). V gave up 4 bases and J gave up 5 bases, with 11 bases separating them. The germline gives CDR1 MRHNA, CDR2 SNTAGT. The CDR3 runs 13 residues. The CDR3 spells CASSGAGGTEAFF. In nucleotides, the CDR3 is TGTGCCAGCAGTGGGGCCGGGGGGACTGAAGCTTTCTTT.

The chain links TRBV7-8 to TRBJ1-1, with 8 positions matching TRBD1. This CDR3 contains 16 residues. Germline lookup yields CDR1 SGHVS and CDR2 FQNEAQ. V was clipped by 1 base and J by 2 bases; unmatched bases: 6. For the CDR3, the DNA is TGTGCCAGCAGCTTAGAGCGGGACAGGCGAAACACTGAAGCTTTCTTT. Encoded protein: CASSLERDRRNTEAFF. Variable domain in full (rest from reference TRBV7-8 and TRBJ1-1): GAGVSQSPRYKVAKRGQDVALRCDPISGHVSLFWYQQALGQGPEFLTYFQNEAQLDKSGLPSDRFFAERPEGSVSTLKIQRTQQEDSAVYLCASSLERDRRNTEAFFGQGTRLTVV.

This rearrangement joins TRBV6-6 to TRBJ1-3; D is unclear. The CDR3 runs 13 residues. Germline V gene sequence: CDR1 MNHNY, CDR2 SVGAGI (reference sequence). Deletions cut 6 bases from V and 3 bases from J, with 9 bases between. The CDR3 is CASSPRGGNTIYF. CDR3 in DNA: TGTGCCAGCAGCCCCCGGGGTGGAAACACCATATATTTT.

This rearrangement joins TRBV5-4 to TRBJ1-1; 7 bases are a match to TRBD1. Germline CDR1 and CDR2: SGHNT and YYREEE (reference sequence). There are 13 residues in the CDR3. J was trimmed by 9 bases and V by 0 bases; bases with no gene match: 5. This CDR3 reads CASSLEGATKAFF. The CDR3 region has the DNA TGTGCCAGCAGCTTGGAGGGGGCAACAAAAGCTTTCTTT.

The chain combines TRBV6-5 with TRBJ2-2; 8 bases map to TRBD1. The CDR3 length is 13 residues. The V segment lost 6 bases and the J segment 5 bases; nucleotides outside the gene matches: 2. From germline, CDR1 is MNHEY and CDR2 SVGAGI. The CDR3 DNA follows: TGTGCCAGCAGCCGGACAGGGACCGGGGAGCTGTTTTTT. Its translation is CASSRTGTGELFF.

In this sample, this clone turned up a few times. The chain couples TRBV19 to TRBJ2-7; D is uncertain. Looked up from germline, CDR1 is LNHDA and CDR2 is SQIVND (reference sequence). This CDR3 contains 12 residues. Trimming took 6 bases from V and 5 from J, leaving 11 bases between them. CDR3 coding DNA: TGTGCCAGTAGCCAAGCTGAGAACGAGCAGTACTTC. This encodes CASSQAENEQYF.

The chain combines TRBV14 with TRBJ2-3, with 11 bases matching TRBD2. The CDR3 has 16 residues. Looked up from germline, CDR1 is SGHDN and CDR2 is FVKESK. V shed 0 bases and J 6 bases; nucleotides not matched to a gene: 5. The DNA for the CDR3 is TGTGCCAGCAGCCAAGATCTAGCGGGGGGAAGGGATACGCAGTATTTT. It encodes CASSQDLAGGRDTQYF.

The sample holds a few counts of this clone. V gene TRBV5-1 combines with J gene TRBJ1-5; D ambiguous. The CDR3 spans 13 residues. Trimming stripped 4 bases from V and 6 bases from J, with 11 bases between. Per the germline V gene, CDR1 is SGHRS and CDR2 is YFSETQ. Here the CDR3 reads CASSPEGRQPQHF. The DNA of the CDR3 is TGCGCCAGCAGCCCCGAGGGCCGTCAGCCCCAGCATTTT.

The chain couples TRBV9 to TRBJ1-4; a weak D match, TRBD1 (6 bases). CDR1 SGDLS and CDR2 YYNGEE come from the germline V gene. The CDR3 contains 14 residues. With 0 bases removed from V and 8 bases from J, the gap between germline ends came to 11 bases. The CDR3: CASSVGGRGEKLFF. CDR3 DNA: TGTGCCAGCAGCGTAGGGGGGAGGGGGGAAAAACTGTTTTTT.

The chain links TRBV30 to TRBJ2-6, with D perhaps matching TRBD1 (6 bases). CDR3 length equals 14 residues. V was shortened by 8 bases and J by 0 bases, with 11 bases between the two germline ends. CDR1 and CDR2 from the germline V gene are GTSNPN and SVGIG (reference sequence). The CDR3 DNA sequence: TGTGCCACCAGACAGGCCTCTGGGGCCAACGTCCTGACTTTC. It translates to CATRQASGANVLTF.

The rearrangement links TRBV6-1 to TRBJ2-3; D is possibly TRBD1 (5 bases). CDR1 MNHNS and CDR2 SASEGT come from the germline V gene. Trimming took 6 bases from V and 8 from J, leaving 9 bases between them. This CDR3 has 11 residues. The CDR3 sequence: CASRDIVTQYF. In DNA form, the CDR3 reads TGTGCCAGCAGGGACATAGTTACGCAGTATTTT.

The chain is built from TRBV5-1 and TRBJ1-2, with a tentative D call TRBD1 (5 bases). The V gene lost 4 bases and the J gene lost 2 bases, with 12 bases spanning the gap. This CDR3 comprises 14 residues. Germline V gene lookup returns CDR1 SGHRS and CDR2 YFSETQ. CDR3 sequence reads: CASSVQTANYGYTF. The CDR3 DNA sequence: TGCGCCAGCAGCGTTCAGACAGCCAACTATGGCTACACCTTC.

This chain uses TRBV28 with TRBJ1-5, with D uncertain. This CDR3 spans 14 amino acids. Trimming removed 1 base from V and 2 bases from J, with 6 bases in between. The germline gives CDR1 MDHEN, CDR2 SYDVKM. Here the CDR3 reads CASSLYIGNQPQHF. CDR3 DNA: TGTGCCAGCAGTTTATATATCGGCAATCAGCCCCAGCATTTT. Filled out from reference TRBV28 and TRBJ1-5, the complete variable domain reads DVKVTQSSRYLVKRTGEKVFLECVQDMDHENMFWYRQDPGLGLRLIYFSYDVKMKEKGDIPEGYSVSREKKERFSLILESASTNQTSMYLCASSLYIGNQPQHFGDGTRLSIL.

This rearrangement joins TRBV18 to TRBJ1-5, with D perhaps matching TRBD1 (5 bases). Germline assignment: CDR1 KGHSH and CDR2 LQKENI. The CDR3 loop spans 13 amino acids. V lost 0 bases to trimming and J lost 5 bases, with 5 bases between them. The CDR3 DNA reads as TGTGCCAGCTCACCACCAGGGGATCAGCCCCAGCATTTT. Its protein product is CASSPPGDQPQHF. The whole variable domain, filled in from reference TRBV18 and TRBJ1-5, reads NAGVMQNPRHLVRRRGQEARLRCSPMKGHSHVYWYRQLPEEGLKFMVYLQKENIIDESGMPKERFSAEFPKEGPSILRIQQVVRGDSAAYFCASSPPGDQPQHFGDGTRLSIL.

The chain links TRBV6-1 to TRBJ2-5, with 7 bases that match TRBD2. The J call may be incorrect, as the DNA end agrees better with TRBJ2-7. The CDR3 length is 12 residues. Looked up from germline, CDR1 is MNHNS and CDR2 is SASEGT. Here the CDR3 DNA reads TGTGCCAGCGGGGAGGGGACTTACGAGCAGTACTTC. Translated, it gives CASGEGTYEQYF.

The chain employs TRBV7-2 and TRBJ1-2; 9 bases are shared with TRBD1. This CDR3 spans 15 amino acids. The germline CDR1 and CDR2 sequences are SGHTA and FQGNSA. Trimming removed 0 bases from V and 6 bases from J; junction bases left unmatched: 5. The CDR3 sequence is CASSLAGTGSHGYTF. The CDR3 DNA reads TGTGCCAGCAGCTTAGCGGGGACAGGGTCACATGGCTACACCTTC.

This clone was recorded a few times. The V and J genes are TRBV5-1 and TRBJ1-6; no clear D. This CDR3 spans 14 amino acids. Trimming left V 5 bases short and J 8 bases short, with 14 bases between. Germline CDR1 SGHRS, CDR2 YFSETQ. CDR3 coding DNA: TGCGCCAGCAGGGCCGAGGGAGGGCATTCACCCCTCCACTTT. This translates into CASRAEGGHSPLHF.

V usage is TRBV21-1 and J usage is TRBJ2-7; TRBD1 was called by the table and not checked on the DNA. TRBV21-1 is a documented pseudogene. The CDR3 is made up of 16 amino acids. The CDR3: CASSKLPDRGLYEQYF. Here the CDR3 DNA reads TGTGCCAGCAGCAAATTACCTGACAGGGGGCTGTACGAGCAGTACTTC.

The chain is built from TRBV4-2 and TRBJ1-6; D remains ambiguous. The V gene lost 0 bases and the J gene lost 9 bases, with 15 bases spanning the gap. Germline CDR1 and CDR2: LGHNA and YNFKEQ. There are 16 residues in the CDR3. The CDR3 coding sequence is TGTGCCAGCAGCCAAGATCCCGCGGCACTGGGTTCACCCCTCCACTTT. Translating it yields CASSQDPAALGSPLHF.

The genes are TRBV19 and TRBJ1-1; TRBD1 agrees at 7 bases. V gave up 3 bases and J gave up 9 bases; unmatched junction bases: 16. The CDR3 is made up of 16 amino acids. The germline CDR1 and CDR2 sequences are LNHDA and SQIVND (reference sequence). CDR3: CASSIFSRGADGKAFF. CDR3 DNA sequence: TGTGCCAGTAGTATCTTTTCCAGGGGGGCTGACGGAAAAGCTTTCTTT.

The chain links TRBV11-2 to TRBJ2-3; D is undetermined. Trimming removed 0 bases at V and 2 bases at J, with 9 bases between. This CDR3 comprises 15 residues. The V gene's germline CDR1 is SGHAT and CDR2 FQNNGV. Written as DNA, the CDR3 is TGTGCCAGCAGCTTAGAAGCAGGATACACAGATACGCAGTATTTT. This gives the protein CASSLEAGYTDTQYF. Supplemented by reference TRBV11-2 and TRBJ2-3, the full variable domain reads EAGVAQSPRYKIIEKRQSVAFWCNPISGHATLYWYQQILGQGPKLLIQFQNNGVVDDSQLPKDRFSAERLKGVDSTLKIQPAKLEDSAVYLCASSLEAGYTDTQYFGPGTRLTVL.

V and J are TRBV5-1 and TRBJ2-7; TRBD1 matches 7 bases. CDR3 length: 17 amino acids. The trim removed 0 bases at V and 6 bases at J, leaving 15 bases unmatched. Germline loops: CDR1 SGHRS, CDR2 YFSETQ. CDR3 residues: CASSLGPTGALGSEQYF. Written as DNA, the CDR3 is TGCGCCAGCAGCTTGGGCCCAACAGGGGCCCTAGGTTCCGAGCAGTACTTC.

This clone was counted only a few times. V and J are TRBV6-1 and TRBJ1-5, with no clear D. The germline gives CDR1 MNHNS, CDR2 SASEGT. The CDR3 spans 19 residues. V dropped 0 bases and J dropped 2 bases, with 20 bases sitting between them. CDR3 residues: CASSEAPTGSRSGNQPQHF. As DNA, the CDR3 is TGTGCCAGCAGTGAAGCGCCAACCGGGTCTCGAAGCGGCAATCAGCCCCAGCATTTT.

As concerns this clone: The junction does not match germline at one end; this may be a read error. The chain has TRBV15 and TRBJ2-1; a weak D match, TRBD1 (5 bases). Germline values: CDR1 LNHNV, CDR2 YYDKDF (reference sequence). The CDR3 covers 15 residues. The CDR3 DNA follows: TGTGCCACCAGCAGAGATAAAGGGGCCTATAATGAGCAGTTCTTC. Amino acids: CATSRDKGAYNEQFF.

This clone occurred once. The genes are TRBV2 and TRBJ2-7; 10 bases fit TRBD1. Germline V gene lookup returns CDR1 SNHLY and CDR2 FYNNEI. With V trimmed by 6 bases and J by 0 bases, 8 bases remained unmatched. The CDR3 extends over 16 amino acids. CDR3 bases: TGTGCCAGCAGATATGGACAGGGGGAACACTCCTACGAGCAGTACTTC. This sequence encodes CASRYGQGEHSYEQYF.

The chain is built from TRBV9 and TRBJ1-1; the D is unclear. CDR3 length: 14 amino acids. V was shortened by 4 bases and J by 1 base, with 11 bases between the two germline ends. CDR1 is SGDLS and CDR2 is YYNGEE in the germline V gene. The CDR3 is CASSLGLGNTEAFF. CDR3 nucleotide sequence: TGTGCCAGCAGCCTCGGACTGGGGAACACTGAAGCTTTCTTT.

V usage is TRBV9 and J usage is TRBJ2-2, with TRBD2 as a possible D gene (6 bases). The CDR3 runs to 16 residues. Germline V gene sequence: CDR1 SGDLS, CDR2 YYNGEE. Trimming left V 1 base short and J 0 bases short, with 10 bases between. CDR3 sequence reads: CASSVTSPANTGELFF. For the CDR3, the DNA is TGTGCCAGCAGCGTAACTAGCCCTGCGAACACCGGGGAGCTGTTTTTT.

Remarks on this clone: Relative to the germline gene, one junction end is altered; a read error may explain this. The rearrangement uses TRBV9 and TRBJ2-3, with 7 bases matching TRBD2. The CDR3 spans 14 residues. Germline-derived CDR1 and CDR2 are SGDLS and YYNGEE. The CDR3, as DNA: TGTGCCAGCAGTGTAGGACTAGGCACAGATACGCAGTATTTT. Amino acid sequence: CASSVGLGTDTQYF.